Reported below is one TCR beta chain. This sample is part of a study of blood T cell repertoires in COVID-19. The CDR3 has 14 amino acids. The V end lost 7 bases, the J end lost 4 bases, and 13 bases lay between the germline ends. The germline V gene encodes CDR1 SEHNR and CDR2 FQNEAQ (reference sequence). Cohort placement rested on clinical history that participants reported themselves. Profiled with immunoSEQ multiplex PCR; TCRdb holds only in-frame clones, not every one. This table holds hundreds of thousands of clones, approximately 90% found once. Sample: PBMCs or T cells enriched from blood (not recorded which). The clonotype originates from a man between 25 and 39 years old who had recovered from COVID-19. The J gene is TRBJ2-2, the V gene TRBV7-9; D might be TRBD1 (6 bases). For the CDR3, the DNA is TGTGCCAGCATCCAGGGGTCCTTCACCGGGGAGCTGTTTTTT. It is translated as CASIQGSFTGELFF.